This T cell receptor (beta chain) originates from a study of T cell responses to AZD1222 COVID-19 vaccine (dated by TCRdb to 2020 to 2023). Regarding the research as a whole: AZD1222 recipients given second doses at about 4 weeks or at about 12 weeks were pooled, since spike-specific TCR depth and breadth were not found to differ between the two schedules. A total of just over 230 trial participants underwent TCR sequencing, of whom 200 to 220 had received two doses of AZD1222 and around 26 had received two doses of the MenACWY control vaccine. Trial participants were enrolled into age subgroups of 18-55, 56-69 and 70-plus years, which contained about 150, 27 and 61 TCR-sequenced participants, respectively. Results the study describes overall, beyond this receptor: Participants were mostly white British and included more females than males, and it was suggested by the authors that clonal diversity may have been underestimated. Conclusions about previously exposed vaccinees were limited because only six AZD1222 recipients were SARS-CoV-2 seropositive at baseline. CD4 TCRs associated with the vaccine covered the entire spike protein, and the dominant responses were in regions 160-218 and 743-854. Spike-specific TCR breadth and depth rose significantly after two AZD1222 doses compared with day 0 and with MenACWY recipients. Nearly half of unique spike-specific TCRs reportedly recognized epitopes outside regions mutated in the B.1.351 and B.1.1.7 variants. In the small 56-69-year group, the increase in depth fell short of significance, most likely because of low power. Because no samples from the day 14 peak response were available, repertoires could be characterized only after the peak T cell response.

The CDR3 regions of human TCRbeta chains were analyzed by immunosequencing. Per the authors' processing: TCRs in the repertoires were matched against a reference library of SARS-CoV-2-specific TCRs that had been generated with the MIRA antigen-specificity platform. Breadth was defined as the fraction of unique TCRs that were SARS-CoV-2-associated. Depth was defined as the fraction of total T cells that were SARS-CoV-2-associated. Using the MIRA data, each spike-specific TCR was mapped to the spike region that the TCR reacts to and placed in a CD4 or CD8 class. Log10-transformed breadth and depth values were compared by one-way ANOVA with Sidak's multiple comparisons tests. Drawn from immuneACCESS, this table holds only the in-frame rearrangements with V and J called that TCRdb kept. Clones are partly lost; checked studies trace under half to an unresolved V gene and leave the rest unexplained. That table gives V, J and clone size, and the DNA gave D and trimming. This sample lists about 150,000 clones; about 88% were detected once. Together, the top ten hold 3.1% of the sample.

This specimen's time point label, interpreted: baseline before first vaccination. Vaccinee samples were obtained from the UK trials COV001 and COV002, which included a single-blind randomized controlled phase 2/3 trial of AZD1222 (ChAdOx1 nCoV-19) in healthy adults. For TCRbeta chain sequencing, PBMC samples were collected from trial participants at day 0 and at day 28 after the second dose. With regard to this clone: The antigen this receptor binds is unknown. No base quality information exists; no much larger clone differs at one position.

V is cut by 5 bases and J by 5 bases, and the space between the germline ends is 13 bases. From a lookup of the germline V gene, CDR1 and CDR2 are MNHEY and SVGEGT. The CDR3 sequence holds 13 residues, the cysteine and phenylalanine included. Just CDR3 DNA is preserved here, 39 bases in frame from base 1. The material was peripheral blood, obtained on day 0 of AZD1222 vaccination. This clonotype was sampled from an adult in good health. In this chain, TRBV6-2 or TRBV6-3 is recombined with TRBJ2-7; D gene: possibly TRBD1, on 6 matching bases. CDR3 reads: CASSPGGGHEQYF. The bases read TGTGCCAGCAGTCCGGGTGGGGGCCACGAGCAGTACTTC.